The next 29 T cell receptor beta chains were all read from a single sample in a study of blood T cell repertoires in COVID-19. Repertoires were generated with immunoSEQ multiplex PCR, while TCRdb's copy carries only in-frame clones and drops some. This sample has 70,000 to 95,000 clones, with nearly 95% found just once. The sequenced sample consisted of peripheral blood. The receptor source for this set is a human donor with active COVID-19. The donor label of this sample is uncertain.

J is TRBJ1-4 and V is TRBV7-9, with D tentatively TRBD1 (5 bases). Trimming took off 1 base at V and 2 bases at J, with 8 bases between the two ends. Germline loops: CDR1 SEHNR, CDR2 FQNEAQ (reference sequence). This CDR3 contains 15 residues. The CDR3 sequence: CASSLVAGTNEKLFF. The CDR3 nucleotides are TGTGCCAGCAGCTTAGTCGCAGGGACTAATGAAAAACTGTTTTTT.

The V and J genes are TRBV7-2 and TRBJ2-7; 7 bases agree with TRBD2. Germline V CDR1 and CDR2: SGHTA, FQGNSA. The ends lost 4 bases at V and 0 bases at J; junction bases unmatched: 6. The CDR3 extends over 15 amino acids. CDR3 loop: CASSSSGTSSYEQYF. Here the CDR3 DNA reads TGTGCCAGCAGCTCTAGCGGCACTAGCTCCTACGAGCAGTACTTC.

The V gene is TRBV20-1, the J gene TRBJ2-7, with D possibly matching TRBD2 (5 bases). With 6 bases removed from V and 4 bases from J, the gap between germline ends came to 10 bases. The CDR3 runs to 11 residues. CDR1 DFQATT and CDR2 SNEGSKA come from the germline V gene (reference sequence). The CDR3: CSATTGYEQYF. The CDR3 DNA is TGCAGTGCAACCACGGGGTACGAGCAGTACTTC.

CDR3 region: CASSWRTNEKLFF. In nucleotides, the CDR3 is TGTGCCAGCTCGTGGAGAACTAATGAAAAACTGTTTTTT. The chain is built from TRBV7-8 and TRBJ1-4; no reliable D call. CDR3 length: 13 amino acids. V was cut by 8 bases and J by 1 base, with 8 bases left in between. Germline V gene sequence: CDR1 SGHVS, CDR2 FQNEAQ.

This clone was seen just once. The chain joins TRBV28 to TRBJ2-3; 7 bases align to TRBD2. The germline V gene has CDR1 MDHEN and CDR2 SYDVKM. The CDR3 spans 15 residues. V trimming: 2 bases; J trimming: 6 bases; junction bases outside the gene matches: 8. The CDR3 DNA sequence: TGTGCCAGCAGTTTAGCCCCCGTGGGGGGGGATACGCAGTATTTT. Translation: CASSLAPVGGDTQYF.

The CDR3 sequence: CASSPKPQRQGWDTEAFF. The CDR3 region has the DNA TGTGCCAGCAGTCCCAAGCCTCAAAGACAGGGGTGGGACACTGAAGCTTTCTTT. This sequence joins TRBV28 and TRBJ1-1, with 8 bases lining up with TRBD1. Germline V gives CDR1 MDHEN, CDR2 SYDVKM. CDR3 length: 18 amino acids. The ends lost 5 bases at V and 3 bases at J; junction bases unmatched: 17.

The chain links TRBV7-9 to TRBJ1-5; 7 nucleotides line up with TRBD1. J gave up 5 bases and V 5 bases, and 9 bases lay outside the gene matches. There are 15 residues in the CDR3. Germline V gene sequence: CDR1 SEHNR, CDR2 FQNEAQ (reference sequence). CDR3 protein: CASSPQGWLDQPQHF. Written as DNA, the CDR3 is TGTGCCAGCAGCCCACAGGGGTGGTTAGATCAGCCCCAGCATTTT.

The rearrangement uses TRBV6-5 and TRBJ1-5; no clear D gene. V gave up 8 bases and J gave up 2 bases, with 13 bases separating them. The length of the CDR3 is 14 residues. Germline V lookup: CDR1 MNHEY, CDR2 SVGAGI. This CDR3 reads CASVAGIGNQPQHF. The CDR3 DNA is TGTGCCAGCGTGGCCGGGATAGGCAATCAGCCCCAGCATTTT.

J is TRBJ2-3 and V is TRBV10-3; 7 bases align to TRBD2. CDR3 length equals 16 residues. The V gene's germline CDR1 is ENHRY and CDR2 SYGVKD. J was trimmed by 2 bases and V by 0 bases; bases with no gene match: 5. CDR3 in DNA: TGTGCCATCAGTGAGTCCCCGGGAGGTTACACAGATACGCAGTATTTT. Encoded protein: CAISESPGGYTDTQYF.

The CDR3 DNA reads TGTGCCACCAGTGACCCCGACAGACACCAAGAGACCCAGTACTTC. This gives the protein CATSDPDRHQETQYF. This chain connects TRBV24-1 to TRBJ2-5, with a tentative D call TRBD1 (5 bases). V lost 4 bases and J 0 bases, leaving 11 bases between the germline ends. The CDR3 is made up of 15 amino acids. Germline loops: CDR1 KGHDR, CDR2 SFDVKD.

This clone showed up just a few times. This chain connects TRBV19 to TRBJ2-1; the D gene is possibly TRBD1 (6 bases). CDR3 length equals 15 residues. V was pared by 6 bases and J by 7 bases, with 19 bases between. Germline CDR1 and CDR2: LNHDA and SQIVND (reference sequence). Written as DNA, the CDR3 is TGTGCCAGTAGAGGGGGACGGCAGGCCGGGAATGAGCAGTTCTTC. This encodes CASRGGRQAGNEQFF. The variable domain in full, with the rest retrieved from reference TRBV19 and TRBJ2-1, is DGGITQSPKYLFRKEGQNVTLSCEQNLNHDAMYWYRQDPGQGLRLIYYSQIVNDFQKGDIAEGYSVSREKKESFPLTVTSAQKNPTAFYLCASRGGRQAGNEQFFGPGTRLTVL.

The chain joins TRBV18 to TRBJ2-7; TRBD2 aligns across 9 bases. Germline V gene data show CDR1 as KGHSH and CDR2 as LQKENI. This CDR3 has 15 residues. J lost 7 bases, V lost 2 bases, and 9 bases had no gene match. CDR3 nucleotides: TGTGCCAGCTCACCAGCAGCGGGAGGCCCGGGGGAGCAGTACTTC. Its protein is CASSPAAGGPGEQYF.

This chain joins TRBV29-1 and TRBJ2-1, with D perhaps TRBD2 (6 bases). The CDR3 consists of 17 residues. V was clipped by 4 bases and J by 0 bases, with 19 bases between them. Germline loops: CDR1 SQVTM, CDR2 ANQGSEA. The DNA of the CDR3 is TGCAGCGTTGGTCTCGCGGGGATTAGGGGCTCCTACAATGAGCAGTTCTTC. Amino acid sequence: CSVGLAGIRGSYNEQFF.

This rearrangement joins TRBV5-8 to TRBJ1-6; D call uncertain. CDR1 and CDR2 (germline): SGHTS, YDEGEE. Trimming removed 2 bases from V and 9 bases from J, with 12 bases in between. The CDR3 consists of 14 residues. CDR3 loop: CASSFRRGSSPLHF. The CDR3 DNA follows: TGTGCCAGCAGCTTTAGGCGGGGAAGTTCACCCCTCCACTTT.

The V gene is TRBV27, the J gene TRBJ1-4; TRBD1 matches 8 bases. Trimming took 6 bases from V and 7 from J; bases not matched to a gene: 7. The CDR3 runs to 14 residues. Germline V gives CDR1 MNHEY, CDR2 SMNVEV (reference sequence). This CDR3 reads CASSRGRVGEKLFF. CDR3 bases: TGTGCCAGCAGCAGGGGGCGAGTCGGTGAAAAACTGTTTTTT.

This sequence joins TRBV5-6 and TRBJ2-7; 7 bases agree with TRBD1. V shed 0 bases, J shed 7 bases, and the junction held 13 bases outside the gene matches. This CDR3 is built from 16 residues. Germline V CDR1 and CDR2: SGHDT, YYEEEE. The CDR3: CASSLDPGRGSGEQYF. CDR3 nucleotide sequence: TGTGCCAGCAGCTTGGATCCGGGCAGGGGGTCGGGGGAGCAGTACTTC.

The V gene is TRBV12-5, the J gene TRBJ1-1, with D perhaps TRBD1 (5 bases). CDR3 size: 14 residues. Trimming left V 0 bases short and J 8 bases short, with 13 bases between. Germline V lookup: CDR1 LGHNT, CDR2 FRNRAP. CDR3 DNA sequence: TGTGCTAGTGGTTTGGTTCCGGGGGAATCGGAAGCTTTCTTT. It specifies CASGLVPGESEAFF.

The rearrangement uses TRBV7-9 and TRBJ1-2; D uncertain. V was cut by 7 bases and J by 14 bases, with 14 bases left in between. This CDR3 is 10 amino acids long. CDR1 is SEHNR, CDR2 FQNEAQ, per germline (reference sequence). CDR3 in DNA: TGTGCCAGCACGATAGATGTTTTTACCTTC. Translated: CASTIDVFTF.

The rearrangement joins TRBV6-1 to TRBJ2-7; 8 bases line up with TRBD2. CDR3 length: 16 residues. The trim removed 2 bases at V and 0 bases at J, leaving 6 bases unmatched. Germline lookup yields CDR1 MNHNS and CDR2 SASEGT. In DNA form, the CDR3 reads TGTGCCAGCAGTGAAACTAGCGGTAGCCACTCCTACGAGCAGTACTTC. It is translated as CASSETSGSHSYEQYF.

The genes are TRBV6-2 or TRBV6-3 and TRBJ1-5; 9 positions match TRBD1. The V and J ends lost 6 bases and 2 bases, in that order; junction bases with no gene match: 5. Germline CDR1 reads MNHEY; CDR2 reads SVGEGT. This CDR3 spans 15 amino acids. The CDR3 sequence: CASSTGGIGNQPQHF. In nucleotides, the CDR3 is TGTGCCAGCAGCACAGGGGGCATTGGCAATCAGCCCCAGCATTTT.

The rearrangement uses TRBV29-1 and TRBJ2-3; 11 bases line up with TRBD2. This CDR3 contains 16 residues. J lost 2 bases, V lost 0 bases, and 4 bases had no gene match. Germline V CDR1 and CDR2: SQVTM, ANQGSEA. CDR3 loop: CSVEDLTSGATDTQYF. The CDR3 bases are TGCAGCGTTGAAGATCTGACTAGCGGGGCCACAGATACGCAGTATTTT.

This sequence joins TRBV28 and TRBJ2-3; TRBD1 agrees at 7 bases. The CDR3 has 18 residues. J lost 2 bases, V lost 6 bases, and 17 bases had no gene match. The germline V gene has CDR1 MDHEN and CDR2 SYDVKM. The CDR3 bases are TGTGCCAGCAGCCCCCCGGTGGGGACAGCTTCCCTCACAGATACGCAGTATTTT. Translating gives CASSPPVGTASLTDTQYF.

This rearrangement joins TRBV4-1 to TRBJ2-1; D is unresolved. Trimming stripped 1 base from V and 0 bases from J, with 13 bases between. This CDR3 has 17 residues. Germline V gene sequence: CDR1 MGHRA, CDR2 YSYEKL. CDR3 sequence: CASSQVPNYGSYNEQFF. CDR3 in DNA: TGCGCCAGCAGCCAAGTTCCCAACTACGGCTCCTACAATGAGCAGTTCTTC.

The chain uses TRBV28 and TRBJ2-7; 7 bases map to TRBD2. This CDR3 comprises 14 residues. J lost 3 bases, V lost 10 bases, and 12 bases had no gene match. The V gene's germline CDR1 is MDHEN and CDR2 SYDVKM. The CDR3 region is CATTVRGSGYEQYF. The CDR3 coding sequence is TGTGCCACCACCGTGCGCGGGAGTGGCTACGAGCAGTACTTC.

CDR3 DNA sequence: TGTGCCAGCAGCCCTTCCCCCGGGACTAGCCACACCGGGGAGCTGTTTTTT. It translates to CASSPSPGTSHTGELFF. V and J are TRBV3-1 (or the pseudogene TRBV3-2) and TRBJ2-2; 9 nucleotides align to TRBD2. Germline lookup yields CDR1 LGHDT and CDR2 YNNKEL (reference sequence). The V gene end was trimmed by 4 bases and the J gene end by 3 bases; junction bases not matched to a gene: 9. The CDR3 loop spans 17 amino acids.

This clone was counted once. The chain carries TRBV9 and TRBJ1-1, with no clear D. The V and J ends lost 4 bases and 1 base respectively, with 14 bases between them. The length of the CDR3 is 15 residues. Germline CDR1 reads SGDLS; CDR2 reads YYNGEE. CDR3 nucleotide sequence: TGTGCCAGCAGCCCCCGGAGTGCGGGGAACACTGAAGCTTTCTTT. Translated, it gives CASSPRSAGNTEAFF.

The CDR3 region has the DNA TGTGCCAGCACCTCTAGTCGGCAGGGTGGCTACACCTTC. Protein: CASTSSRQGGYTF. V is TRBV25-1 and J is TRBJ1-2; perhaps TRBD1 as D (5 bases). V was pared by 7 bases and J by 7 bases, with 16 bases between. This CDR3 contains 13 residues. Germline CDR1 and CDR2: MGHDK and SYGVNS.

This clone was seen a single time. The V gene is TRBV7-2, the J gene TRBJ1-1; possibly TRBD1 for D (5 bases). V was trimmed by 1 base and J by 4 bases, leaving 10 bases between them. The CDR3 runs 14 residues. The germline gives CDR1 SGHTA, CDR2 FQGNSA. Written as DNA, the CDR3 is TGTGCCAGCAGCTTAGGGTGGGGCAGCACTGAAGCTTTCTTT. Encoded protein: CASSLGWGSTEAFF.

V and J are TRBV5-1 and TRBJ2-1; no clear D gene. CDR1 SGHRS and CDR2 YFSETQ come from the germline V gene. Trimming pared 4 bases from V and 7 bases from J, leaving 12 bases between. The CDR3 spans 13 residues. Here the CDR3 DNA reads TGCGCCAGCAGCCCCATAGCTGGGAATGAGCAGTTCTTC. It codes for CASSPIAGNEQFF.